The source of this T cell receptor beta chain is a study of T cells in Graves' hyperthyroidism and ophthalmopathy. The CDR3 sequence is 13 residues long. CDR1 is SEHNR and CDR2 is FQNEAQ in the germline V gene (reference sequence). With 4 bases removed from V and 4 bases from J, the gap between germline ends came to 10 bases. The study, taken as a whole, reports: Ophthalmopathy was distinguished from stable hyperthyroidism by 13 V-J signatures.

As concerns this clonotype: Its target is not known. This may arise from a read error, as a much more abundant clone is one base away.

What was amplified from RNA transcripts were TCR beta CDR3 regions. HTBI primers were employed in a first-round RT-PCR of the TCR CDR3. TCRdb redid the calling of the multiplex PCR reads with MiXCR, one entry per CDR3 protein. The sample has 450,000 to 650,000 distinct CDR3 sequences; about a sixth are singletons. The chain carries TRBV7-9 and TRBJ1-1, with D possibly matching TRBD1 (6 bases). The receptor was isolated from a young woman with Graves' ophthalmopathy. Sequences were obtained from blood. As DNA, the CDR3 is TGTGCCAGCAGCTCAGGGGCGATCACTGAAGCTTTCTTT. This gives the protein CASSSGAITEAFF.